These 2 T cell receptor beta chains came from one sample sequenced in a study of cytotoxic CD8 clonotypes in ibrutinib-treated CLL. Clones were read by immunoSEQ multiplex PCR, and TCRdb kept only the in-frame ones, dropping some. Among fewer than 150,000 clones listed, 80% to 90% were seen once. The sequences come from PBMCs, collected after 24 months of ibrutinib treatment. The receptors come from a human donor with chronic lymphocytic leukemia.

The chain employs TRBV7-3 and TRBJ2-2; no clear D. The V end was cut by 0 bases, the J end by 5 bases, with 10 bases between. This CDR3 is built from 15 residues. CDR1 is SGHTA and CDR2 is FQGTGA in the germline V gene. CDR3 residues: CASSLTFGTTGELFF. CDR3 bases: TGTGCCAGCAGCTTAACGTTTGGAACTACCGGGGAGCTGTTTTTT.

This rearrangement joins TRBV28 to TRBJ1-4, with a possible D match to TRBD1 (6 bases). V gave up 3 bases and J gave up 7 bases, with 12 bases separating them. Germline V gene data show CDR1 as MDHEN and CDR2 as SYDVKM. This CDR3 is built from 14 residues. CDR3: CASSLLDSPEKLFF. CDR3 sequence (DNA): TGTGCCAGCAGTTTGCTGGACAGTCCTGAAAAACTGTTTTTT.